One sample yielded the 30 T cell receptor beta chains listed below, sequenced in a study of T-cell memory formation after mild COVID-19. From the 5' RACE reads, TCRdb called clonotypes with MiXCR, one entry per CDR3 protein. The sample lists around 83,000 distinct CDR3 sequences; 20% to 30% were seen once. The sample was PBMCs or a T cell subset sorted from them (not recorded which). The receptors were sampled from a young man who had mild COVID-19 (a few samples of this study predate the infection). Cell type and time point are not known.

This clonotype was counted a few times. This chain joins TRBV7-6 and TRBJ2-1; TRBD2 matches 14 bases. This CDR3 region has 17 residues. V lost 5 bases to trimming and J lost 4 bases; unmatched junction nucleotides: 7. Germline V gene data show CDR1 as SGHVS and CDR2 as FNYEAQ. The CDR3 protein is CASSPGTSGGGYNEQFF. In DNA form, the CDR3 reads TGTGCCAGCAGCCCAGGGACTAGCGGGGGAGGGTACAATGAGCAGTTCTTC.

The table lists this clonotype with a few counts. This sequence joins TRBV27 and TRBJ1-1; D ambiguous. The V gene lost 6 bases and the J gene lost 1 base, with 9 bases spanning the gap. CDR3 length equals 13 residues. The germline gives CDR1 MNHEY, CDR2 SMNVEV (reference sequence). For the CDR3, the DNA is TGTGCCAGCAGAACATCGGGGAACACTGAAGCTTTCTTT. Encoded protein: CASRTSGNTEAFF.

This clonotype was observed a handful of times. The J gene is TRBJ2-7, the V gene TRBV29-1, with D possibly being TRBD2 (5 bases). The V end lost 6 bases, the J end lost 3 bases, and 9 bases lay between the germline ends. This CDR3 has 11 residues. In germline, CDR1 is SQVTM, CDR2 ANQGSEA. The chain's CDR3 is CSVAADYEQYF. Written as DNA, the CDR3 is TGCAGCGTGGCAGCGGACTACGAGCAGTACTTC.

This clonotype showed up just a few times. The chain uses TRBV7-9 and TRBJ1-6, with D possibly TRBD1 on 6 matching bases. The V gene's germline CDR1 is SEHNR and CDR2 FQNEAQ (reference sequence). The CDR3 extends over 14 amino acids. Between the trimmed V and J ends, which lost 1 base and 7 bases, there was a span of 8 bases. The CDR3 here is CASSLVRGNSPLHF. The CDR3 nucleotides read TGTGCCAGCAGCTTAGTAAGGGGGAATTCACCCCTCCACTTT.

The gene calls are TRBV5-1 and TRBJ2-1, with D possibly being TRBD1 or TRBD2 (6 bases each). Germline V gives CDR1 SGHRS, CDR2 YFSETQ. This CDR3 has 15 amino acids. With 3 bases removed from V and 2 bases from J, the gap between germline ends came to 12 bases. CDR3 sequence: CASSWTEGAYNEQFF. CDR3 in DNA: TGCGCCAGCAGCTGGACGGAGGGGGCCTACAATGAGCAGTTCTTC.

The CDR3 reads CARSWGTPNTGELFF. The CDR3 bases are TGTGCCAGAAGCTGGGGGACACCGAACACCGGGGAGCTGTTTTTT. The chain links TRBV6-6 to TRBJ2-2, with TRBD1 as a possible D gene (6 bases). Trimming removed 9 bases from V and 0 bases from J, with 14 bases in between. This CDR3 spans 15 amino acids. Germline lookup yields CDR1 MNHNY and CDR2 SVGAGI (reference sequence).

This clonotype was seen more than once but under ten times. The genes are TRBV11-3 and TRBJ2-7; D remains ambiguous. There are 13 residues in the CDR3. V gave up 6 bases and J gave up 7 bases, with 16 bases separating them. The V gene's germline CDR1 is SGHNT and CDR2 YENEEA. CDR3 sequence: CASSKAVQREQYF. Here the CDR3 DNA reads TGTGCCAGCAGTAAGGCTGTCCAGAGGGAGCAGTACTTC.

This clonotype has more than one count but fewer than ten. The chain combines TRBV6-1 with TRBJ1-2; tentative D call: TRBD1 (6 bases). Germline values: CDR1 MNHNS, CDR2 SASEGT. Trimming pared 4 bases from V and 0 bases from J, leaving 9 bases between. The CDR3 consists of 14 residues. CDR3 sequence (DNA): TGTGCCAGCAGTGGGCCAGGGGCTAACTATGGCTACACCTTC. This translates into CASSGPGANYGYTF.

J is TRBJ2-2 and V is TRBV27; tentatively, D is TRBD2 (6 bases). V gave up 5 bases and J gave up 0 bases, with 10 bases separating them. The CDR3 consists of 15 residues. Looked up from germline, CDR1 is MNHEY and CDR2 is SMNVEV (reference sequence). The CDR3 sequence is CASSGGTANTGELFF. Written as DNA, the CDR3 is TGTGCCAGCAGTGGCGGGACGGCGAACACCGGGGAGCTGTTTTTT.

This clonotype turned up a few times. The V call is TRBV12-3 or TRBV12-4, the J call TRBJ2-7; D is perhaps TRBD1 (5 bases). V shed 10 bases and J shed 3 bases, with 16 bases lying between them. The CDR3 totals 13 residues. The CDR3 DNA follows: TGTGCCACCTCAAACCCGGACAACTACGAGCAGTACTTC. It translates to CATSNPDNYEQYF.

This clonotype has more than one count but fewer than ten. This chain uses TRBV7-2 with TRBJ2-7, with TRBD1 as a possible D gene (6 bases). Germline V CDR1 and CDR2: SGHTA, FQGNSA. The CDR3 consists of 15 residues. The V and J ends lost 5 bases and 7 bases respectively, with 21 bases between them. This CDR3 is CASSRYLDRPVEQYF. The CDR3 nucleotides read TGTGCCAGCAGCCGCTACCTCGACAGGCCGGTTGAGCAGTACTTC.

The rearrangement links TRBV6-5 to TRBJ1-1, with 10 bases aligning to TRBD1. The length of the CDR3 is 13 residues. Germline V gives CDR1 MNHEY, CDR2 SVGAGI. The V and J ends lost 2 bases and 8 bases, in that order; junction bases with no gene match: 2. In DNA form, the CDR3 reads TGTGCCAGCAGTTACGACAGGGGGCCGGAAGCTTTCTTT. As protein: CASSYDRGPEAFF.

Many counts were recorded for this clonotype. V usage is TRBV4-1 and J usage is TRBJ2-7; D is ambiguous. Germline V CDR1 and CDR2: MGHRA, YSYEKL. This CDR3 spans 15 amino acids. V lost 4 bases to trimming and J lost 6 bases, with 19 bases between them. The CDR3 loop reads CASSPGSSLGSEQYF. For the CDR3, the DNA is TGCGCCAGCAGCCCCGGATCGTCCCTTGGGTCCGAGCAGTACTTC.

V usage is TRBV27 and J usage is TRBJ2-1, with D tentatively TRBD1 or TRBD2 (5 bases each). Trimming left V 3 bases short and J 8 bases short, with 8 bases between. The CDR3 consists of 12 residues. From germline, CDR1 is MNHEY and CDR2 SMNVEV (reference sequence). The CDR3 loop reads CASSFGADEQFF. In DNA, the CDR3 is TGTGCCAGCAGTTTCGGGGCCGATGAGCAGTTCTTC.

This chain links TRBV12-3 or TRBV12-4 with TRBJ1-5; no clear D gene. The CDR3 has 11 residues. The V gene lost 3 bases and the J gene lost 7 bases, with 4 bases spanning the gap. In DNA form, the CDR3 reads TGTGCCAGCAGTTTGGGACAGCCCCAGCATTTT. Amino acids: CASSLGQPQHF.

Details on this clonotype: At one end the junction does not follow the germline gene, possibly because of a read error. This chain uses TRBV6-2 or TRBV6-3 with TRBJ2-1, with 10 positions matching TRBD1. Germline V gene sequence: CDR1 MNHEY, CDR2 SVGEGT. This CDR3 spans 15 amino acids. CDR3 DNA sequence: TGTGCCAGCAACTCCGGGACAGGGGCCTATAATGAGCAGTTCTTC. Protein product: CASNSGTGAYNEQFF.

This clonotype was found a few times. The chain has TRBV4-1 and TRBJ1-5; D ambiguous. The length of the CDR3 is 15 residues. The V and J ends lost 3 bases and 0 bases respectively, with 9 bases between them. Germline assignment: CDR1 MGHRA and CDR2 YSYEKL. CDR3 in amino acids: CASSQARVSNQPQHF. Here the CDR3 DNA reads TGCGCCAGCAGCCAGGCGAGGGTTAGCAATCAGCCCCAGCATTTT.

This clonotype has just a few counts. The V call is TRBV5-1, the J call TRBJ2-5, with unresolved D. V was clipped by 1 base and J by 4 bases, with 5 bases between them. CDR1 is SGHRS and CDR2 is YFSETQ in the germline V gene. CDR3 length: 12 residues. The CDR3 coding sequence is TGCGCCAGCAGCTTGCTAGGAGAGACCCAGTACTTC. Translated: CASSLLGETQYF. Complete variable domain (other parts from reference TRBV5-1 and TRBJ2-5): KAGVTQTPRYLIKTRGQQVTLSCSPISGHRSVSWYQQTPGQGLQFLFEYFSETQRNKGNFPGRFSGRQFSNSRSEMNVSTLELGDSALYLCASSLLGETQYFGPGTRLLVL.

V and J are TRBV2 and TRBJ1-5; 7 bases match TRBD1. CDR3 length: 15 amino acids. Germline V gene lookup returns CDR1 SNHLY and CDR2 FYNNEI. V dropped 7 bases and J dropped 4; count of bases not matched to a gene: 10. CDR3 nucleotides: TGTGCCAGCAAACGCGACAGGGTTAAGAATCAGCCCCAGCATTTT. Residues: CASKRDRVKNQPQHF. Together with reference TRBV2 and TRBJ1-5, the CDR3 gives the full variable domain: EPEVTQTPSHQVTQMGQEVILRCVPISNHLYFYWYRQILGQKVEFLVSFYNNEISEKSEIFDDQFSVERPDGSNFTLKIRSTKLEDSAMYFCASKRDRVKNQPQHFGDGTRLSIL.

This clonotype was detected ten times or more. V and J are TRBV27 and TRBJ2-7; D gene uncertain. This CDR3 has 15 amino acids. V gave up 0 bases and J gave up 3 bases, with 12 bases separating them. Per germline, CDR1 MNHEY and CDR2 SMNVEV (reference sequence). The CDR3 nucleotides read TGTGCCAGCAGTTTATCTTCCAGGCCCATCTACGAGCAGTACTTC. This codes for CASSLSSRPIYEQYF.

There are a few counts of this clonotype. The V gene is TRBV7-9, the J gene TRBJ2-5; D possibly matches TRBD1 or TRBD2 (7 bases each). Germline CDR1 reads SEHNR; CDR2 reads FQNEAQ (reference sequence). The CDR3 loop spans 15 amino acids. Trimming cost V 5 bases and J 3 bases, with 16 bases left between them. CDR3 sequence (DNA): TGTGCCAGCAGCGAACTCAGGGGGGGAGAAGAGACCCAGTACTTC. Translated: CASSELRGGEETQYF. Drawing the rest from reference TRBV7-9 and TRBJ2-5, the complete variable domain is DTGVSQNPRHKITKRGQNVTFRCDPISEHNRLYWYRQTLGQGPEFLTYFQNEAQLEKSRLLSDRFSAERPKGSFSTLEIQRTEQGDSAMYLCASSELRGGEETQYFGPGTRLLVL.

This clonotype was detected a few times. This chain links TRBV7-9 with TRBJ2-7; 10 bases match TRBD2. In germline, CDR1 is SEHNR, CDR2 FQNEAQ (reference sequence). The CDR3 consists of 15 residues. After removal of 1 base from V and 5 bases from J, the junction contained 5 bases not matched to a gene. Written as DNA, the CDR3 is TGTGCCAGCAGCTTAGGCAGCGGGGGGGCCCACGAGCAGTACTTC. It codes for CASSLGSGGAHEQYF. The full variable domain, its missing parts supplied by reference TRBV7-9 and TRBJ2-7, is DTGVSQNPRHKITKRGQNVTFRCDPISEHNRLYWYRQTLGQGPEFLTYFQNEAQLEKSRLLSDRFSAERPKGSFSTLEIQRTEQGDSAMYLCASSLGSGGAHEQYFGPGTRLTVT.

This clonotype turned up a few times. This chain connects TRBV12-3 or TRBV12-4 to TRBJ1-2; TRBD1 is a possible D gene (6 bases). This CDR3 is 12 amino acids long. The V gene lost 6 bases and the J gene lost 6 bases, with 11 bases spanning the gap. The CDR3 loop reads CASRTGGDGYTF. The CDR3 DNA reads as TGTGCCAGCAGGACAGGTGGGGATGGCTACACCTTC.

The chain carries TRBV6-4 and TRBJ2-5; perhaps TRBD2 as D (6 bases). V lost 6 bases, J lost 4 bases, and 18 bases lay in between. Germline CDR1 and CDR2: MRHNA and SNTAGT. The CDR3 has 15 amino acids. CDR3 sequence: CASRKSRRGGETQYF. The CDR3 nucleotides read TGTGCCAGCAGAAAGAGTAGGAGGGGAGGAGAGACCCAGTACTTC.

The CDR3 reads CASSQGGSNYGYTF. The CDR3 nucleotides read TGCGCCAGCAGCCAAGGGGGGTCTAACTATGGCTACACCTTC. The chain uses TRBV4-1 and TRBJ1-2; D is possibly TRBD1 (5 bases). The CDR3 consists of 14 residues. Germline V gene lookup returns CDR1 MGHRA and CDR2 YSYEKL. Trimming took 1 base from V and 0 from J, leaving 6 bases between them.

This clonotype was detected only a few times. V usage is TRBV5-1 and J usage is TRBJ2-7; the D gene could be TRBD1 or TRBD2 (6 bases each). V dropped 3 bases and J dropped 3 bases, with 16 bases sitting between them. The CDR3 covers 15 residues. Germline V gene lookup returns CDR1 SGHRS and CDR2 YFSETQ. DNA of the CDR3: TGCGCCAGCAGCTGGAACAGGGACTCACTCTACGAGCAGTACTTC. Its protein is CASSWNRDSLYEQYF.

The chain has TRBV9 and TRBJ2-2; tentatively, D is TRBD1 or TRBD2 (6 bases each). The length of the CDR3 is 17 residues. CDR1 is SGDLS and CDR2 is YYNGEE in the germline V gene. Trimming removed 4 bases from V and 5 bases from J, with 21 bases in between. CDR3 nucleotide sequence: TGTGCCAGCAGCTCCAACATGGGGGGCAGGAAGACCGGGGAGCTGTTTTTT. This encodes CASSSNMGGRKTGELFF.

This clonotype was found a few times. The chain couples TRBV9 to TRBJ1-4; 8 bases are shared with TRBD1. CDR3 length: 15 amino acids. Germline lookup yields CDR1 SGDLS and CDR2 YYNGEE. V trimming: 3 bases; J trimming: 7 bases; junction bases outside the gene matches: 8. Here the CDR3 reads CASSERQGISEKLFF. Here the CDR3 DNA reads TGTGCCAGCAGCGAAAGACAGGGGATAAGTGAAAAACTGTTTTTT.

This clonotype has only a few counts. The chain employs TRBV12-5 and TRBJ2-7; D is undetermined. Germline CDR1 is LGHNT and CDR2 is FRNRAP. With 2 bases removed from V and 0 bases from J, the gap between germline ends came to 20 bases. The CDR3 consists of 18 residues. The CDR3 region is CASGLSYSAHKVSYEQYV. CDR3 coding DNA: TGTGCTAGTGGTTTGTCCTACTCAGCTCATAAAGTCTCCTACGAGCAGTACGTC.

The chain has TRBV18 and TRBJ2-3; possible D gene TRBD2, 6 bases. V was clipped by 2 bases and J by 5 bases, with 11 bases between them. Germline V CDR1 and CDR2: KGHSH, LQKENI. The CDR3 runs 14 residues. This CDR3 is CASSPMGGRDTQYF. DNA of the CDR3: TGTGCCAGCTCACCAATGGGGGGTCGAGATACGCAGTATTTT.